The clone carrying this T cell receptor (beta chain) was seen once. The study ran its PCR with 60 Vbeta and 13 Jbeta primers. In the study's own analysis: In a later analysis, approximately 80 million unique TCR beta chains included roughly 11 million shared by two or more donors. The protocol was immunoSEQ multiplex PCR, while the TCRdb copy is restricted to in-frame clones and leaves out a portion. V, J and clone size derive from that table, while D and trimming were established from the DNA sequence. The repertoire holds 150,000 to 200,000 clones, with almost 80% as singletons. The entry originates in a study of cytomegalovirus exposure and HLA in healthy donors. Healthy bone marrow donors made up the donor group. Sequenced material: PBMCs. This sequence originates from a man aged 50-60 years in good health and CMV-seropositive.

The DNA of the CDR3 is TGTGCCAGCAGCTCAAAAACCCTGACAGGCCCCGCCACACGAAACTATGGCTACACCTTC. Its protein product is CASSSKTLTGPATRNYGYTF. The chain carries TRBV5-8 and TRBJ1-2; D is possibly TRBD1 (6 bases). CDR1 is SGHTS and CDR2 is YDEGEE in the germline V gene. The CDR3 spans 20 residues. Trimming removed 3 bases at V and 2 bases at J, with 29 bases between.